The rows below give T cell receptor beta chains drawn from one sample of a study of early T cells in non-severe SARS-CoV-2 infection. TCRdb redid the calling of the 5' RACE reads with MiXCR, one entry per CDR3 protein. Here the sample spans roughly 75,000 distinct CDR3 sequences, over 9% being singletons. The specimen was whole blood. These receptor sequences come from an adult who was a healthcare worker with PCR-confirmed SARS-CoV-2 infection or an uninfected control (not recorded which). Each CDR3 is given with its conserved first and last residue. Each record gives: clone size, D gene, V gene, J gene, CDR3 protein, CDR3 DNA. A D gene is named only where the DNA matches it firmly. Clone size is stated in some rows and not others, as once, few, many or a class when expanded.

>many|TRBD2|TRBV5-4|TRBJ2-1
CASSSGRVAYNEQFF
TGTGCCAGCAGCTCCGGGAGGGTCGCTTACAATGAGCAGTTCTTC
>many|NA|TRBV7-6|TRBJ2-1
CASAIEADSYNEQFF
TGTGCCAGCGCCATAGAGGCTGACTCCTACAATGAGCAGTTCTTC
>NA|NA|TRBV27|TRBJ2-7
CASSPLGSEQYF
TGTGCCAGCAGTCCCCTGGGGAGCGAGCAGTACTTC
>NA|NA|TRBV7-3|TRBJ2-6
CASSFRQARANVLTF
TGTGCCAGCAGCTTCAGACAGGCGCGGGCCAACGTCCTGACTTTC
>few|NA|TRBV20-1|TRBJ2-2
CSARDLVQGNTGELFF
TGCAGTGCTAGAGATCTGGTACAAGGGAACACCGGGGAGCTGTTTTTT
>NA|TRBD1|TRBV20-1|TRBJ1-2
CSARNPGQGYYGYTF
TGCAGTGCTAGAAACCCGGGACAGGGGTACTATGGCTACACCTTC
>NA|NA|TRBV6-2/TRBV6-3|TRBJ2-5
CASKGSGKETQYF
TGTGCCAGCAAGGGTAGCGGAAAAGAGACCCAGTACTTC
>few|NA|TRBV21-1|TRBJ1-1
CASSKGRITRKRAAFF
TGTGCCAGCAGCAAAGGCAGGATAACTAGGAAGCGAGCAGCTTTCTTT
>many|TRBD2|TRBV12-3/TRBV12-4|TRBJ2-1
CASSPPTGGQSEQFF
TGTGCCAGCAGTCCGCCCACGGGAGGGCAAAGTGAGCAGTTCTTC
>few|NA|TRBV7-2|TRBJ1-2
CASSSRTAYYGYTF
TGTGCCAGCAGCAGCAGGACAGCCTACTATGGCTACACCTTC
>many|NA|TRBV24-1|TRBJ2-3
CATSDLQFSGTDTQYF
TGTGCCACCAGTGATTTGCAATTTAGTGGCACAGATACGCAGTATTTT
>NA|NA|TRBV7-6|TRBJ2-7
CASSSGPKREQYF
TGTGCCAGCAGCTCCGGCCCTAAAAGGGAGCAGTACTTC
>NA|NA|TRBV5-1|TRBJ2-1
CASSLNPQGGYNEQFF
TGCGCCAGCAGCCTAAACCCTCAGGGGGGATACAATGAGCAGTTCTTC
>NA|NA|TRBV27|TRBJ2-7
CASSLKWGTPYEQYF
TGTGCCAGCAGTTTAAAGTGGGGTACGCCCTACGAGCAGTACTTC
>many|TRBD2|TRBV20-1|TRBJ2-7
CSARSGRADYEQYF
TGCAGTGCTAGAAGCGGGAGGGCCGATTACGAGCAGTACTTC
>many|TRBD2|TRBV5-4|TRBJ2-3
CASSSPSGSSTDTQYF
TGTGCCAGCAGCTCACCTAGCGGGAGTAGCACAGATACGCAGTATTTT
>many|NA|TRBV12-2|TRBJ1-2
CAKIGESPANYGYTF
TGTGCAAAGATAGGGGAGTCGCCAGCTAACTATGGCTACACCTTC
>NA|NA|TRBV10-2|TRBJ1-6
CASSEGGRSPLHF
TGCGCCAGCAGTGAGGGCGGTCGTTCACCCCTCCACTTT
>few|NA|TRBV5-1|TRBJ2-1
CASSLGGPPTYNEQFF
TGCGCCAGCAGCTTGGGAGGGCCCCCGACCTACAATGAGCAGTTCTTC
>few|NA|TRBV12-3/TRBV12-4|TRBJ2-3
CASSLRGVRTDTQYF
TGTGCCAGCAGTTTACGGGGAGTCCGCACAGATACGCAGTATTTT
>many|NA|TRBV30|TRBJ2-6
CAWSAGRSSGANVLTF
TGTGCCTGGAGTGCGGGGCGTTCCTCTGGGGCCAACGTCCTGACTTTC
>few|NA|TRBV4-1|TRBJ1-5
CASSQDRYSNQPQHF
TGCGCCAGCAGCCAAGACCGCTATAGCAATCAGCCCCAGCATTTT
>many|NA|TRBV6-4|TRBJ2-3
CASSDEGKSTDTQYF
TGTGCCAGCAGTGACGAGGGTAAAAGCACAGATACGCAGTATTTT
>NA|NA|TRBV28|TRBJ1-1
CASSSPGPPMNTEAFF
TGTGCCAGCAGTTCACCGGGACCCCCGATGAACACTGAAGCTTTCTTT
>many|NA|TRBV7-9|TRBJ1-4
CASSLSSGNEKLFF
TGTGCCAGCAGCTTATCATCAGGGAATGAAAAACTGTTTTTT
>NA|NA|TRBV29-1|TRBJ2-1
CSALLGSYNEQFF
TGCAGCGCCCTACTAGGCTCCTACAATGAGCAGTTCTTC
>NA|TRBD2|TRBV9|TRBJ2-7
CASSPRQLAGGYEQYF
TGTGCCAGCAGCCCCAGACAACTAGCGGGAGGGTACGAGCAGTACTTC
>many|NA|TRBV7-6|TRBJ2-5
CASSLDQRQETQYF
TGTGCCAGCAGCTTAGACCAGCGACAAGAGACCCAGTACTTC
>NA|NA|TRBV4-1|TRBJ2-2
CASSHLLRDPTGELFF
TGCGCCAGCAGCCACCTTCTTCGGGACCCCACCGGGGAGCTGTTTTTT
>NA|NA|TRBV11-1|TRBJ2-7
CASSFGTASYEQYF
TGTGCCAGCAGCTTCGGGACTGCCTCCTACGAGCAGTACTTC
>many|TRBD1|TRBV7-9|TRBJ2-2
CASSSGQGNTGELFF
TGTGCCAGCAGCTCAGGACAGGGAAACACCGGGGAGCTGTTTTTT
>NA|TRBD2|TRBV3-1|TRBJ2-7
CASSQRVQGGISYEQYF
TGTGCCAGCAGCCAGCGGGTCCAGGGAGGGATCTCCTACGAGCAGTACTTC